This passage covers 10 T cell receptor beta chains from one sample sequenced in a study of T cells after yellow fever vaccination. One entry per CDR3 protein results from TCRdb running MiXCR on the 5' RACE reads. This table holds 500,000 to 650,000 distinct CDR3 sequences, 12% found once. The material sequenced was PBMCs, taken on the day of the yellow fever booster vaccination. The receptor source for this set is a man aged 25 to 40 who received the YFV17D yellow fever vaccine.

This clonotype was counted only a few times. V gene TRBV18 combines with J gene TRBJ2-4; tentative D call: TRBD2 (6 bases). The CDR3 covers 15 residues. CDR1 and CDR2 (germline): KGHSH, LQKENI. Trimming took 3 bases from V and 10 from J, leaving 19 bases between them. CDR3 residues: CASSPGTHSEGIQYF. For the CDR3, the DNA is TGTGCCAGCTCACCCGGGACTCATTCCGAGGGGATTCAGTACTTC.

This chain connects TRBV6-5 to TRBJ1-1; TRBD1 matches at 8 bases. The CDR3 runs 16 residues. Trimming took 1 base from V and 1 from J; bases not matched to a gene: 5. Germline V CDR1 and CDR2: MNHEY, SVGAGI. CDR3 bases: TGTGCCAGCAGTTACTTTACCGGGACAGGGAACACTGAAGCTTTCTTT. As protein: CASSYFTGTGNTEAFF.

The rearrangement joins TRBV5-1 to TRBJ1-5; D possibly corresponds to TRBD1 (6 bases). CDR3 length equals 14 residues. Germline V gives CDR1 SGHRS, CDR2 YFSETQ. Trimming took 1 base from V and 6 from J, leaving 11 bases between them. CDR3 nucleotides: TGCGCCAGCAGCTTGAGGGGAGGGGGTCAGCCCCAGCATTTT. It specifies CASSLRGGGQPQHF.

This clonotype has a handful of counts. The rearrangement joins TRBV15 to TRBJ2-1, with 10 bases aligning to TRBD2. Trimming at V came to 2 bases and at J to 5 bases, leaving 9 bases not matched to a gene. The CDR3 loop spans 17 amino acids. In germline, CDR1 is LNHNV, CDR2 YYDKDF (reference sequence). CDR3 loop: CATSRLRRTSGDNEQFF. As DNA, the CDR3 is TGTGCCACCAGCAGACTACGTCGCACTAGCGGGGACAATGAGCAGTTCTTC.

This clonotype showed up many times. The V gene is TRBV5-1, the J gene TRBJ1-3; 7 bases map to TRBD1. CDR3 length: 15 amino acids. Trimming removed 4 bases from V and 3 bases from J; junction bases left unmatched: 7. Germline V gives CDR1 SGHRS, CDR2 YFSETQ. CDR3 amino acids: CASSIGTDFGNTIYF. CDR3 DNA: TGCGCCAGCAGCATCGGGACAGACTTTGGAAACACCATATATTTT.

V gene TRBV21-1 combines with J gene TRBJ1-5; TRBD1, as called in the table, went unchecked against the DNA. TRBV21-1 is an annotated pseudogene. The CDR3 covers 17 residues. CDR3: CASNAPGGGYSNQPQHF. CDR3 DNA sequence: TGTGCCAGCAACGCACCCGGGGGAGGTTATAGCAATCAGCCCCAGCATTTT.

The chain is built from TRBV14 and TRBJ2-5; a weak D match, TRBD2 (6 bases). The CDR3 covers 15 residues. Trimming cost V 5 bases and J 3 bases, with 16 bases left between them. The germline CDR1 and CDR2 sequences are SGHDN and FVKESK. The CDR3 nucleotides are TGTGCCAGCAGCGGGAGGCGGGCGGCGAAAGAGACCCAGTACTTC. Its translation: CASSGRRAAKETQYF.

The CDR3 loop reads CASSLGSRGLQETQYF. DNA of the CDR3: TGTGCCAGCAGCTTAGGCTCCAGGGGGCTGCAAGAGACCCAGTACTTC. This chain uses TRBV7-2 with TRBJ2-5; 8 bases align to TRBD1. Germline values: CDR1 SGHTA, CDR2 FQGNSA. V was pared by 1 base and J by 2 bases, with 6 bases of the junction left unmatched. This CDR3 comprises 16 residues.

For the CDR3, the DNA is TGTGCCAGCAGCGGGGGAACCGCCTATGGCTACACCTTC. It specifies CASSGGTAYGYTF. The rearrangement uses TRBV9 and TRBJ1-2; D is ambiguous. The V end was cut by 3 bases, the J end by 4 bases, with 10 bases between. The germline CDR1 and CDR2 sequences are SGDLS and YYNGEE. The CDR3 is 13 residues long.

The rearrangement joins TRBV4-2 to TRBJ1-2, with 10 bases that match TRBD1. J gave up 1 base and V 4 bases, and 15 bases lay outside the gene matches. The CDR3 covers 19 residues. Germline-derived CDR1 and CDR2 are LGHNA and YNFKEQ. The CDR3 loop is CASSPRSGTGVIYNYGYTF. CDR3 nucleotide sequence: TGTGCCAGCAGCCCCCGGTCCGGGACAGGGGTTATTTATAACTATGGCTACACCTTC.